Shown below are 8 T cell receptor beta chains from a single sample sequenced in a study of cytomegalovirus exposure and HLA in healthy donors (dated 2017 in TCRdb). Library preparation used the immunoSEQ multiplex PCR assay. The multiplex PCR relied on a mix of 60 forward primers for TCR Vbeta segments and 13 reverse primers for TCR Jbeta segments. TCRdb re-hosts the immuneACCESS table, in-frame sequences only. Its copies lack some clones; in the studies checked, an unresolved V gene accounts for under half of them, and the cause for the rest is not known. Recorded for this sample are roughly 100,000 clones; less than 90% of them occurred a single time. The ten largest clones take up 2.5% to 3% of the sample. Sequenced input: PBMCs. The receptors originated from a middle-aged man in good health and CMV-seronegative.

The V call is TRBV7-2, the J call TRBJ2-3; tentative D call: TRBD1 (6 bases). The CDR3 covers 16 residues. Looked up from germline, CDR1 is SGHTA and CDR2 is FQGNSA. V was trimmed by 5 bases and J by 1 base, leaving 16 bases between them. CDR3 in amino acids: CASSLVRAGGTDTQYF. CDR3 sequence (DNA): TGTGCCAGCAGCCTTGTAAGGGCAGGGGGCACAGATACGCAGTATTTT.

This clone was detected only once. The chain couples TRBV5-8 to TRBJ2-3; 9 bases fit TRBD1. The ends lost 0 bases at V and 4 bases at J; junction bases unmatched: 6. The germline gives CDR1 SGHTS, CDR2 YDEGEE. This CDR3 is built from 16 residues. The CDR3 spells CASSLGGQGMADTQYF. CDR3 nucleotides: TGTGCCAGCAGCTTGGGTGGACAGGGGATGGCAGATACGCAGTATTTT. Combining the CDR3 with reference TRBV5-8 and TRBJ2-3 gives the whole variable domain EAGVTQSPTHLIKTRGQQATLRCSPISGHTSVYWYQQALGLGLQFLLWYDEGEERNRGNFPPRFSGRQFPNYSSELNVNALELEDSALYLCASSLGGQGMADTQYFGPGTRLTVL.

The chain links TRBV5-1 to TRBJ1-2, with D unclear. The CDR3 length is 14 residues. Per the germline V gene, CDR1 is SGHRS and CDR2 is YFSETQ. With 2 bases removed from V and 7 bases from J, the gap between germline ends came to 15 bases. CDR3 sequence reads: CASSLGGQTRGYTF. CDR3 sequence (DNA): TGCGCCAGCAGCTTAGGAGGCCAAACCCGTGGCTACACCTTC.

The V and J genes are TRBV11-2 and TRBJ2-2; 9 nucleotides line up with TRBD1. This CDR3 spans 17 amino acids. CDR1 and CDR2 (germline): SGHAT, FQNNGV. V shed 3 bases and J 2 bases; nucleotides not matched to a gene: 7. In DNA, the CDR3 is TGTGCCAGCAGCTTGGGATCGGGACAGGGAAACACCGGGGAGCTGTTTTTT. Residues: CASSLGSGQGNTGELFF.

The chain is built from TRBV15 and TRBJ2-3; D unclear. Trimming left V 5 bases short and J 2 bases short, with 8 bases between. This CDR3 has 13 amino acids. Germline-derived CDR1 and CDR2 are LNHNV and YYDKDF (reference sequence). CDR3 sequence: CATSETTTDTQYF. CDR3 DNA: TGTGCCACCAGCGAGACAACCACAGATACGCAGTATTTT.

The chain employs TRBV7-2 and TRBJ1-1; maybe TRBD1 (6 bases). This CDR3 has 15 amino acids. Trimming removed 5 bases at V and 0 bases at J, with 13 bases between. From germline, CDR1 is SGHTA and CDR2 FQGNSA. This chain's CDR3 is CASSKGTIMNTEAFF. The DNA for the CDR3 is TGTGCCAGCAGCAAGGGGACAATCATGAACACTGAAGCTTTCTTT. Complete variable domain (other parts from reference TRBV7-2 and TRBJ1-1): GAGVSQSPSNKVTEKGKDVELRCDPISGHTALYWYRQSLGQGLEFLIYFQGNSAPDKSGLPSDRFSAERTGGSVSTLTIQRTQQEDSAVYLCASSKGTIMNTEAFFGQGTRLTVV.

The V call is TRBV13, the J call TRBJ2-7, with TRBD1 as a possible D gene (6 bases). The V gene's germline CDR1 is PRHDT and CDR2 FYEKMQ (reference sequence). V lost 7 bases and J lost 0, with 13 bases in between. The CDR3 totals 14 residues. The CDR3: CASTDQGNSYEQYF. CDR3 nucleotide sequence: TGTGCCAGCACCGACCAGGGGAACTCCTACGAGCAGTACTTC.

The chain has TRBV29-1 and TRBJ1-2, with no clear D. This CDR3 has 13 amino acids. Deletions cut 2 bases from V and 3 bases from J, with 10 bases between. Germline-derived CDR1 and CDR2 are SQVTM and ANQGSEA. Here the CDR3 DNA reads TGCAGCGTTGAAAGGGTGGAGGACTATGGCTACACCTTC. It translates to CSVERVEDYGYTF.